This T cell receptor (beta chain) was observed in a study of blood T cells in healthy people across ages. The wider study: Template-switching capture recovered about one barcoded beta molecule per two T cells.

Through a sample-barcoded 5' primer and a J-beta primer mix, a second PCR was run for about 6 to 11 cycles. CDR3-containing paired-end reads numbering at least 2.5 million came from each sample. TCRdb reanalysed the 5' RACE reads using MiXCR and keeps one entry per CDR3 protein. The data hold more than 800,000 distinct CDR3 sequences, with under 55% observed a single time. Whole-study findings and limits: Estimated diversity, derived from one million T cells, was regarded as an underestimate. The CMV status of each donor remained undetermined, and this could have confounded shifts in expanded clonotypes.

As regards this clonotype: Its matching antigen is unknown.

CDR3 length equals 16 residues. V shed 0 bases and J shed 6 bases, with 17 bases lying between them. Germline V gene data show CDR1 as SGDLS and CDR2 as YYNGEE. The sequence derives from a woman in her sixties or seventies in good health. Material for sequencing was blood. V usage is TRBV9 and J usage is TRBJ2-3; a possible D gene is TRBD2 (5 bases). The CDR3 region has the DNA TGTGCCAGCAGCGTAGAACTGGGCGCGAGGACTGATACGCAGTATTTT. This gives the protein CASSVELGARTDTQYF.